These 8 T cell receptor beta chains originate from one sample sequenced in a study of blood T cell repertoires in COVID-19. Clones were sequenced by immunoSEQ multiplex PCR, and TCRdb holds only the in-frame ones, with some missing. Of approximately 280,000 clones listed, roughly 80% are singletons. The sample was PBMCs or T cells enriched from blood (not recorded which). These receptors all come from a man in his forties or fifties who had been exposed to COVID-19.

The chain couples TRBV3-1 (or the pseudogene TRBV3-2) to TRBJ1-2, with TRBD1 matching 9 bases. Germline lookup yields CDR1 LGHDT and CDR2 YNNKEL (reference sequence). Unmatched junction bases numbered 2, after V lost 3 bases and J lost 6 bases. CDR3 length: 13 residues. The CDR3 sequence is CASSHWTGDGYTF. The CDR3 region has the DNA TGTGCCAGCAGCCATTGGACAGGGGATGGCTACACCTTC.

This rearrangement joins TRBV9 to TRBJ2-2, with D perhaps TRBD2 (5 bases). Germline V CDR1 and CDR2: SGDLS, YYNGEE. CDR3 length: 16 amino acids. V was shortened by 0 bases and J by 6 bases, with 15 bases between the two germline ends. The CDR3 loop reads CASSVDEAAGPGELFF. Here the CDR3 DNA reads TGTGCCAGCAGCGTAGACGAGGCCGCGGGTCCCGGGGAGCTGTTTTTT.

This clone occurred many times. The chain carries TRBV19 and TRBJ1-5, with a weak D call TRBD1 (6 bases). This CDR3 is 14 amino acids long. V was pared by 3 bases and J by 5 bases, with 11 bases between. Germline CDR1 reads LNHDA; CDR2 reads SQIVND (reference sequence). CDR3 protein: CASSMGGAYQPQHF. As DNA, the CDR3 is TGTGCCAGTAGTATGGGGGGGGCGTATCAGCCCCAGCATTTT.

The V call is TRBV3-1 (or the pseudogene TRBV3-2), the J call TRBJ1-1; the D gene is possibly TRBD1 (5 bases). V was pared by 3 bases and J by 5 bases, with 10 bases between. Germline V gene data show CDR1 as LGHDT and CDR2 as YNNKEL (reference sequence). This CDR3 spans 13 amino acids. The CDR3 is CASSQQGRTEAFF. CDR3 DNA sequence: TGTGCCAGCAGCCAGCAGGGAAGGACTGAAGCTTTCTTT.

The rearrangement links TRBV7-9 to TRBJ2-3; 9 positions agree with TRBD2. This CDR3 spans 13 amino acids. Germline values: CDR1 SEHNR, CDR2 FQNEAQ (reference sequence). Trimming cost V 6 bases and J 4 bases; bases outside gene matches: 2. CDR3 nucleotide sequence: TGTGCCAGCAGGATAGCGGGAGCAGATACGCAGTATTTT. This gives the protein CASRIAGADTQYF.

This clone was detected only once. The chain carries TRBV11-2 and TRBJ2-1; the match to TRBD1 covers 8 bases. J gave up 7 bases and V 8 bases, and 13 bases lay outside the gene matches. The CDR3 consists of 15 residues. Germline V gene data show CDR1 as SGHAT and CDR2 as FQNNGV. CDR3 coding DNA: TGTGCCAGCGGACAAGGACAGGGCCAACATAATGAGCAGTTCTTC. Translated, it gives CASGQGQGQHNEQFF.

This sequence joins TRBV29-1 and TRBJ2-5, with a weak D call TRBD2 (6 bases). The CDR3 consists of 12 residues. Trimming shortened V by 6 bases and J by 5 bases, and 13 bases separated the two germline ends. Germline-derived CDR1 and CDR2 are SQVTM and ANQGSEA. The CDR3 DNA is TGCAGCGTACGGGAGTGGAGTGAGACCCAGTACTTC. This encodes CSVREWSETQYF.

This chain links TRBV3-1 (or the pseudogene TRBV3-2) with TRBJ2-1; a possible D gene is TRBD1 (5 bases). Germline V gives CDR1 LGHDT, CDR2 YNNKEL (reference sequence). The CDR3 sequence is 14 residues long. Trimming stripped 4 bases from V and 6 bases from J, with 13 bases between. The CDR3 coding sequence is TGTGCCAGCAGCCGGGGCATGGGGCTCAATGAGCAGTTCTTC. Translating it yields CASSRGMGLNEQFF.